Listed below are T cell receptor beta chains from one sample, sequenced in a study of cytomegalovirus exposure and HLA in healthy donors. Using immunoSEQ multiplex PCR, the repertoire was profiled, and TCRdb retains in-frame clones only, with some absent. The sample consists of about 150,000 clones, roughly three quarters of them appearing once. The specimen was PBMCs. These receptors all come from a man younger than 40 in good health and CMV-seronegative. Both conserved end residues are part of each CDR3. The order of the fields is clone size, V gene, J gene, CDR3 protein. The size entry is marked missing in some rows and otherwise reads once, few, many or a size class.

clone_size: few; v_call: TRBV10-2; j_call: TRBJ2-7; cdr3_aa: CASALAGPTYEQYF
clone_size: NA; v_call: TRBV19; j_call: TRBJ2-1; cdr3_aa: CASSIAGGRARGHWGEQFF
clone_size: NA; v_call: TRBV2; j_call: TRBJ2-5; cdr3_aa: CASEALKLAGSGETQYF
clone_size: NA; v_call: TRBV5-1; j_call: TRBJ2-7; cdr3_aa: CASSLLADSYEQYF
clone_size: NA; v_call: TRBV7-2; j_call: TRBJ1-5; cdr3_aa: CASSLDTSQPQHF
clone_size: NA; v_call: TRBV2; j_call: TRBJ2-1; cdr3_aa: CASSDPVGGREQFF
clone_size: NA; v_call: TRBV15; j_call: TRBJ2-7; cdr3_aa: CATSFAQGRLIHEQYF
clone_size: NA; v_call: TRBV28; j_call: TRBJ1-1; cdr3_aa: CASWDRQNTEAFF
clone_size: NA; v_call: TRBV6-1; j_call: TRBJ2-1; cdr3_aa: CASSKKENEQFF
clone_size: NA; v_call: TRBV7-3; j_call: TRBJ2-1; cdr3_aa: CASSSQREGLHEQFF
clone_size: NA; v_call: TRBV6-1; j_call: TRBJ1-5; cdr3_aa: CASSEFAGGWDQPQHF
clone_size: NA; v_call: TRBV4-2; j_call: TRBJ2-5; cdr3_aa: CASSLGTAQETQYF
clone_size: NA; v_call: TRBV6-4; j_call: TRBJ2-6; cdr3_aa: CASSMGAPSSGANVLTF
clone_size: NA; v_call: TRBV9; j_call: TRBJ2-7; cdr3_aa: CASSIGSGTQYEQYF
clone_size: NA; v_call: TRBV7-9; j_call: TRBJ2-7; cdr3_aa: CASSSTLDWSYEQYF
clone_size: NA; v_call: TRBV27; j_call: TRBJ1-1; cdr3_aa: CASSSSPTANTEAFF
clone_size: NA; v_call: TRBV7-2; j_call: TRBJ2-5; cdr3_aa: CASSLAPGLGETQYF
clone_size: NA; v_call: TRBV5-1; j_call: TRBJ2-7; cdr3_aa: CASSLLESGNEQYF
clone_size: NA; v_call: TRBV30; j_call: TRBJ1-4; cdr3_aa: CAWTRGRLDEKLFF
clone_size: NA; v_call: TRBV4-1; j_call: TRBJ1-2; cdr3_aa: CASSQGEGQRYGYSF
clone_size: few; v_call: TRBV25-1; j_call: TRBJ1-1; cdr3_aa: CASSLRDRVSEAFF
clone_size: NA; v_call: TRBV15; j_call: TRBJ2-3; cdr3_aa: CATSRMITSTDTQYF
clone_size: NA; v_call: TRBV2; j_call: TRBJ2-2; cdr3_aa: CASKIERAGELFF
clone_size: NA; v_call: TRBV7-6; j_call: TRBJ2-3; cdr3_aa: CASSLSIMTGVSTDTQYF
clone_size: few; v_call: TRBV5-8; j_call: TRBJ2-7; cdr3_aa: CASSTTRDRGAYEQYF
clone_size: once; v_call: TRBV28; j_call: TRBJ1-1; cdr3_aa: CASRRGQANTEAFF
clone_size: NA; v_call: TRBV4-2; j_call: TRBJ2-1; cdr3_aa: CASSQETSGSYNEQFF
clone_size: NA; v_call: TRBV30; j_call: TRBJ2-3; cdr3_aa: CAWSVQGGTDTQYF
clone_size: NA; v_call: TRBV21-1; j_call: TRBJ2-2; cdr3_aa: CASSTRGTGELFF
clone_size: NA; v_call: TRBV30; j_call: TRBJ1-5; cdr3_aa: CAWSGTAPDQPQHF
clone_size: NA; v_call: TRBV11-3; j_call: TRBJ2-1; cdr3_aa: CASSLGAGSSYNEQFF